Listed here are 26 T cell receptor beta chains from one sample, sequenced in a study of cytomegalovirus exposure and HLA in healthy donors. The PCR made use of 60 Vbeta and 13 Jbeta primers. The protocol was immunoSEQ multiplex PCR, while the TCRdb copy is restricted to in-frame clones and leaves out a portion. Here the sample spans roughly 200,000 clones, about four fifths being singletons. Material for sequencing was PBMCs. The receptors originated from a female donor in good health and CMV-seronegative.

This rearrangement joins TRBV30 to TRBJ1-1; the D gene is possibly TRBD1 (5 bases). This CDR3 has 11 amino acids. With 7 bases removed from V and 3 bases from J, the gap between germline ends came to 9 bases. Germline-derived CDR1 and CDR2 are GTSNPN and SVGIG (reference sequence). CDR3 sequence reads: CASARDTEAFF. CDR3 sequence (DNA): TGTGCCTCCGCCAGGGACACTGAAGCTTTCTTT.

The chain recombines TRBV29-1 with TRBJ1-5, with D hard to call. The V gene lost 6 bases and the J gene lost 0 bases, with 9 bases spanning the gap. CDR1 and CDR2 (germline): SQVTM, ANQGSEA. The CDR3 consists of 13 residues. The CDR3 coding sequence is TGCAGCGTGTTGGAGAATAGCAATCAGCCCCAGCATTTT. Encoded protein: CSVLENSNQPQHF.

This clone was counted only a few times. This sequence joins TRBV19 and TRBJ2-2; D unclear. V lost 6 bases and J lost 2, with 7 bases in between. There are 13 residues in the CDR3. CDR1 LNHDA and CDR2 SQIVND come from the germline V gene (reference sequence). CDR3 region: CASRSINTGELFF. The CDR3 bases are TGTGCCAGTAGGAGCATAAACACCGGGGAGCTGTTTTTT.

This chain links TRBV27 with TRBJ2-5; D is unclear. The J call could be wrong; TRBJ2-7 is a better fit for the DNA end. The V gene's germline CDR1 is MNHEY and CDR2 SMNVEV (reference sequence). The CDR3 sequence is 16 residues long. The CDR3 nucleotides are TGTGCCAGCAGTTCTGCGGCCGATTTTGATCTGTACGAGCAGTACTTC. Translating gives CASSSAADFDLYEQYF.

V is TRBV5-1 and J is TRBJ2-5, with a weak D call TRBD1 (5 bases). The closer fit of TRBJ2-7 to the DNA end suggests the J call may be wrong. The length of the CDR3 is 14 residues. In germline, CDR1 is SGHRS, CDR2 YFSETQ. CDR3 in amino acids: CASSLSQGGDEQYF. CDR3 bases: TGCGCCAGCAGCTTGAGCCAGGGCGGCGACGAGCAGTACTTC.

The V call is TRBV6-1, the J call TRBJ2-2; D gene uncertain. The V end was cut by 4 bases, the J end by 5 bases, with 11 bases between. Looked up from germline, CDR1 is MNHNS and CDR2 is SASEGT. The CDR3 has 14 residues. The CDR3 bases are TGTGCCAGCAGTGCCCGCCAGCGAACCGGGGAGCTGTTTTTT. Its protein is CASSARQRTGELFF.

This rearrangement joins TRBV5-6 to TRBJ1-2; no definite D call. This CDR3 has 14 residues. In germline, CDR1 is SGHDT, CDR2 YYEEEE. V shed 0 bases and J shed 2 bases, with 8 bases lying between them. The CDR3 DNA reads TGTGCCAGCAGCTTGGTTAGACTGAACTATGGCTACACCTTC. Protein product: CASSLVRLNYGYTF.

The V and J genes are TRBV2 and TRBJ2-2; D remains unclear. Between the trimmed V and J ends, which lost 10 bases and 3 bases, there was a span of 6 bases. CDR3 length: 11 amino acids. Germline CDR1 reads SNHLY; CDR2 reads FYNNEI. The CDR3 bases are TGTGCCATTGAGGACACCGGGGAGCTGTTTTTT. It yields the protein CAIEDTGELFF.

The chain is built from TRBV30 and TRBJ2-5; D ambiguous. The CDR3 spans 13 residues. V lost 0 bases and J lost 3, with 8 bases in between. CDR1 is GTSNPN, CDR2 SVGIG, per germline (reference sequence). This CDR3 is CAWSVRGEETQYF. In nucleotides, the CDR3 is TGTGCCTGGAGTGTACGAGGAGAAGAGACCCAGTACTTC.

This chain connects TRBV4-1 to TRBJ2-1; D not resolved. The CDR3 has 13 residues. Trimming cost V 4 bases and J 6 bases, with 10 bases left between them. Per germline, CDR1 MGHRA and CDR2 YSYEKL. CDR3: CASSLLTANEQFF. Here the CDR3 DNA reads TGCGCCAGCAGCCTTCTTACAGCCAATGAGCAGTTCTTC.

J is TRBJ2-5 and V is TRBV27, with TRBD2 matching over 16 bases. Losses at the gene ends were 6 bases for V and 5 bases for J; bases not matched to a gene: 9. CDR1 MNHEY and CDR2 SMNVEV come from the germline V gene (reference sequence). This CDR3 region has 17 residues. The CDR3 DNA is TGTGCCAGCAGCAAAGGGACTAGCGGGGGGGCCAGGGAGACCCAGTACTTC. Protein product: CASSKGTSGGARETQYF.

The chain couples TRBV9 to TRBJ1-3; no firm D call. The CDR3 is 16 residues long. Trimming removed 0 bases at V and 4 bases at J, with 14 bases between. The V gene's germline CDR1 is SGDLS and CDR2 YYNGEE. The CDR3 loop is CASSVEPRNRGNTIYF. CDR3 nucleotide sequence: TGTGCCAGCAGCGTAGAGCCACGGAACAGAGGAAACACCATATATTTT.

This chain uses TRBV10-3 with TRBJ2-1, with unresolved D. The CDR3 length is 12 residues. CDR1 ENHRY and CDR2 SYGVKD come from the germline V gene. V was shortened by 6 bases and J by 5 bases, with 8 bases between the two germline ends. CDR3 residues: CAIRTGNNEQFF. CDR3 sequence (DNA): TGTGCCATCAGGACTGGAAACAATGAGCAGTTCTTC.

The V call is TRBV30, the J call TRBJ2-3; D may be TRBD1 (5 bases). Trimming left V 2 bases short and J 7 bases short, with 16 bases between. The CDR3 runs 14 residues. Looked up from germline, CDR1 is GTSNPN and CDR2 is SVGIG (reference sequence). In DNA form, the CDR3 reads TGTGCCTGGAGTACAGCTACGACAGTCCATACGCAGTATTTT. Its protein is CAWSTATTVHTQYF.

CDR3 sequence (DNA): TGTGCCAGCTCACCAAATGGGGGGGGGACTGAAGCTTTCTTT. Amino acid sequence: CASSPNGGGTEAFF. This chain connects TRBV18 to TRBJ1-1, with D possibly matching TRBD1 (5 bases). The CDR3 has 14 residues. Germline V gene sequence: CDR1 KGHSH, CDR2 LQKENI. With 2 bases removed from V and 5 bases from J, the gap between germline ends came to 12 bases.

The rearrangement uses TRBV7-2 and TRBJ2-5; D possibly corresponds to TRBD1 (6 bases). CDR1 is SGHTA and CDR2 is FQGNSA in the germline V gene. V was trimmed by 5 bases and J by 8 bases, leaving 12 bases between them. The CDR3 is made up of 12 amino acids. The CDR3 nucleotides are TGTGCCAGCAGCCCATCACAGGGAACCCAGTACTTC. Its protein product is CASSPSQGTQYF.

This sequence joins TRBV7-6 and TRBJ2-7; TRBD2 matches 8 bases. The CDR3 spans 15 residues. Germline CDR1 is SGHVS and CDR2 is FNYEAQ. Trimming removed 0 bases from V and 2 bases from J; junction bases left unmatched: 3. CDR3 protein: CASSLARGGPYEQYF. The DNA for the CDR3 is TGTGCCAGCAGCTTAGCTCGGGGGGGCCCCTACGAGCAGTACTTC. The full variable domain, completed using reference TRBV7-6 and TRBJ2-7, is GAGVSQSPRYKVTKRGQDVALRCDPISGHVSLYWYRQALGQGPEFLTYFNYEAQQDKSGLPNDRFSAERPEGSISTLTIQRTEQRDSAMYRCASSLARGGPYEQYFGPGTRLTVT.

This clone was found once. The rearrangement uses TRBV4-2 and TRBJ2-7; 9 bases are a match to TRBD2. The CDR3 sequence is 15 residues long. Trimming removed 1 base from V and 6 bases from J; junction bases left unmatched: 7. CDR1 LGHNA and CDR2 YNFKEQ come from the germline V gene. The CDR3 coding sequence is TGTGCCAGCAGCCAAGGAGCGGGAGGAGCGGGCGAGCAGTACTTC. Translation: CASSQGAGGAGEQYF.

This clone was observed a single time. This sequence joins TRBV5-1 and TRBJ1-4; D is uncertain. The germline CDR1 and CDR2 sequences are SGHRS and YFSETQ. CDR3 size: 14 residues. V was clipped by 4 bases and J by 0 bases, with 7 bases between them. In DNA form, the CDR3 reads TGCGCCAGCAGCCTAGACGCAACTAATGAAAAACTGTTTTTT. The encoded protein is CASSLDATNEKLFF.

The gene calls are TRBV19 and TRBJ1-2; D ambiguous. CDR3 length equals 13 residues. The V gene lost 10 bases and the J gene lost 4 bases, with 16 bases spanning the gap. Germline assignment: CDR1 LNHDA and CDR2 SQIVND (reference sequence). This chain's CDR3 is CATKGALGYGYTF. The CDR3 DNA reads as TGTGCCACCAAAGGAGCCCTAGGCTATGGCTACACCTTC.

V is TRBV4-3 and J is TRBJ2-3, with D possibly being TRBD2 (5 bases). Germline V gene sequence: CDR1 LGHNA, CDR2 YSLEER. This CDR3 has 17 residues. V was shortened by 3 bases and J by 5 bases, with 21 bases between the two germline ends. CDR3 sequence (DNA): TGCGCCAGCAGCCATGGTTGGCAAACTAGAGTGGTAGATACGCAGTATTTT. Protein sequence: CASSHGWQTRVVDTQYF.

This chain links TRBV7-2 with TRBJ2-5; 10 bases align to TRBD2. Trimming took 2 bases from V and 10 from J; bases not matched to a gene: 10. Germline values: CDR1 SGHTA, CDR2 FQGNSA. This CDR3 spans 15 amino acids. The CDR3 DNA sequence: TGTGCCAGCAGCTTAATAGAGCGGGGGGGCCATGACCAGTACTTC. Translated: CASSLIERGGHDQYF.

The chain is built from TRBV28 and TRBJ2-1; D possibly corresponds to TRBD1 (6 bases). V was trimmed by 6 bases and J by 1 base, leaving 16 bases between them. The CDR3 sequence is 16 residues long. Germline values: CDR1 MDHEN, CDR2 SYDVKM. The CDR3 DNA reads TGTGCCAGCAGCTCGACAGGAGCCGAATCCTACAATGAGCAGTTCTTC. It yields the protein CASSSTGAESYNEQFF.

V usage is TRBV6-1 and J usage is TRBJ2-2; TRBD1 matches 7 bases. Germline V gives CDR1 MNHNS, CDR2 SASEGT. The CDR3 is made up of 13 amino acids. The trim removed 5 bases at V and 6 bases at J, leaving 3 bases unmatched. The DNA of the CDR3 is TGTGCCAGCAGTCCGACAGGGCCCGGGGAGCTGTTTTTT. Amino acids: CASSPTGPGELFF.

The J gene is TRBJ2-5, the V gene TRBV29-1; possible D gene TRBD1, 6 bases. CDR1 and CDR2 from the germline V gene are SQVTM and ANQGSEA. The ends were cut back, 4 bases at V and 5 bases at J, with 11 bases in the middle. The CDR3 contains 12 residues. The CDR3 loop is CSVATGSETQYF. CDR3 sequence (DNA): TGCAGCGTTGCCACAGGGTCGGAGACCCAGTACTTC.

The rearrangement joins TRBV6-5 to TRBJ1-2; 7 nucleotides match TRBD1. The CDR3 has 14 residues. V was clipped by 5 bases and J by 9 bases; unmatched bases: 12. Germline V gene data show CDR1 as MNHEY and CDR2 as SVGAGI. CDR3 bases: TGTGCCAGCAGTAGACAGGGTTCTCACGTTAGCTACACCTTC. Protein product: CASSRQGSHVSYTF.